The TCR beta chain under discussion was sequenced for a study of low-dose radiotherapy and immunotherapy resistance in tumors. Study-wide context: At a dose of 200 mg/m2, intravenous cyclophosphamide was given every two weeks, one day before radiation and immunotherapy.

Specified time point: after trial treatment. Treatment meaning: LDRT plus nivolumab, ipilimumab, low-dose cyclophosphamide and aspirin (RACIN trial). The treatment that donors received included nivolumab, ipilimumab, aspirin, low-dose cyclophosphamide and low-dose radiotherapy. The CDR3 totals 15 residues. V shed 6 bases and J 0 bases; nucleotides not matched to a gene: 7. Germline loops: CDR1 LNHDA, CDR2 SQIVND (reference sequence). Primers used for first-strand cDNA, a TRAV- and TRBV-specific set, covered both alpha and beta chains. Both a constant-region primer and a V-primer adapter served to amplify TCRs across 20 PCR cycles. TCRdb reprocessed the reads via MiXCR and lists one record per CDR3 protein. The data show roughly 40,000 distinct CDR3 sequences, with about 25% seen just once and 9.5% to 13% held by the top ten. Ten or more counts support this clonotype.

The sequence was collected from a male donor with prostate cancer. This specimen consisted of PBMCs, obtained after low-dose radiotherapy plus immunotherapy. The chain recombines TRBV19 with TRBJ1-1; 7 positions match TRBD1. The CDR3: CASSMTGTVNTEAFF. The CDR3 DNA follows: TGTGCCAGTAGCATGACCGGGACAGTGAACACTGAAGCTTTCTTT. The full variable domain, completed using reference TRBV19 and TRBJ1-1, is DGGITQSPKYLFRKEGQNVTLSCEQNLNHDAMYWYRQDPGQGLRLIYYSQIVNDFQKGDIAEGYSVSREKKESFPLTVTSAQKNPTAFYLCASSMTGTVNTEAFFGQGTRLTVV.